This is a list of T cell receptor beta chains from one sample in a study of identical twins. TCRdb re-analysed the 5' RACE reads in MiXCR, keeping a single row per CDR3 protein. The sample shows about 890,000 distinct CDR3 sequences, roughly 12% of them seen only once. These data are also associated with another study on yellow fever vaccine responses in identical twins.

Sequences were obtained from PBMCs. These receptors were obtained from a woman in her late teens or twenties in good health. The CDR3 runs from the conserved cysteine through the conserved F or W. The order of the fields is V gene, J gene, clone size, D gene, CDR3 DNA, CDR3 protein. D genes are given only for firm matches. Only some rows state a clone size, as once, few, many or a class for expanded clones.

v_gene: TRBV2; j_gene: TRBJ2-1; abundance: few; d_gene: -; CDR3nt: TGTGCCAGCAGCCCGGGAGCAAGAAACAATGAGCAGTTCTTC; CDR3aa: CASSPGARNNEQFF
v_gene: TRBV24-1; j_gene: TRBJ2-1; abundance: -; d_gene: -; CDR3nt: TGTGCCACCTCCCCCCAGACTCATGAGCAGTTCTTC; CDR3aa: CATSPQTHEQFF
v_gene: TRBV3-1; j_gene: TRBJ2-7; abundance: many; d_gene: TRBD1; CDR3nt: TGTGCCAGCAGCCTGGGACAGGGGGCGCGAGAGCAGTACTTC; CDR3aa: CASSLGQGAREQYF
v_gene: TRBV27; j_gene: TRBJ2-6; abundance: -; d_gene: TRBD1; CDR3nt: TGTGCCAGCCGACCGGGACAGATTATTTCCTCTGGGGCCAACGTCCTGACTTTC; CDR3aa: CASRPGQIISSGANVLTF
v_gene: TRBV19; j_gene: TRBJ1-1; abundance: few; d_gene: -; CDR3nt: TGTGCCAGTAGCCGAAGTTCGGGGGGGAACACTGAAGCTTTCTTT; CDR3aa: CASSRSSGGNTEAFF
v_gene: TRBV7-6; j_gene: TRBJ2-1; abundance: few; d_gene: TRBD2; CDR3nt: TGTGCCAGCAGCGCGAGACTAGCGGGGGCATCGTACAATGAGCAGTTCTTC; CDR3aa: CASSARLAGASYNEQFF
v_gene: TRBV6-5; j_gene: TRBJ2-7; abundance: few; d_gene: -; CDR3nt: TGTGCCAGCAGTTACCTAGGGACTTTCGCGACGGGGGAGCAGTACTTC; CDR3aa: CASSYLGTFATGEQYF
v_gene: TRBV14; j_gene: TRBJ2-7; abundance: -; d_gene: TRBD1; CDR3nt: TGTGCCAGCAGCCCCCATAAATACACAGGGGACGACCGCGAAACCTACGAGCAGTACTTC; CDR3aa: CASSPHKYTGDDRETYEQYF
v_gene: TRBV5-1; j_gene: TRBJ2-1; abundance: many; d_gene: -; CDR3nt: TGCGCCAGCAGCTTGGGGCCGGGCCTTGGGGATGAGCAGTTCTTC; CDR3aa: CASSLGPGLGDEQFF
v_gene: TRBV10-3; j_gene: TRBJ2-2; abundance: -; d_gene: TRBD2; CDR3nt: TGTGCCATCAGCGTGACTAGCGGGAGTGTCGGGGAGCTGTTTTTT; CDR3aa: CAISVTSGSVGELFF
v_gene: TRBV11-2; j_gene: TRBJ2-4; abundance: -; d_gene: TRBD1; CDR3nt: TGTGCCAGCAGACCCGGACAGGGCGGAGCACTAGCCAAAAACATTCAGTACTTC; CDR3aa: CASRPGQGGALAKNIQYF
v_gene: TRBV18; j_gene: TRBJ2-7; abundance: -; d_gene: -; CDR3nt: TGTGCCAGCTCACCACCGGGTTTAGGGTCCCCCTACGAGCAGTACTTC; CDR3aa: CASSPPGLGSPYEQYF
v_gene: TRBV12-3/TRBV12-4; j_gene: TRBJ2-1; abundance: many; d_gene: -; CDR3nt: TGTGCCACCCGAAGGGAACGCAATGAGCAGTTCTTC; CDR3aa: CATRRERNEQFF
v_gene: TRBV5-1; j_gene: TRBJ2-2; abundance: -; d_gene: -; CDR3nt: TGCGCCAGCAGCAACGGGGGAACCGGGGAGCTGTTTTTT; CDR3aa: CASSNGGTGELFF
v_gene: TRBV6-5; j_gene: TRBJ2-7; abundance: -; d_gene: -; CDR3nt: TGTGCCAGCAGTTCAAGGGCACAGAATACCTACGAGCAGTACTTC; CDR3aa: CASSSRAQNTYEQYF
v_gene: TRBV11-1; j_gene: TRBJ2-5; abundance: few; d_gene: TRBD1; CDR3nt: TGTGCCAGCAGCTTAATTGAAACAGGGGGGTTCATTCGAGAGACCCAGTACTTC; CDR3aa: CASSLIETGGFIRETQYF
v_gene: TRBV14; j_gene: TRBJ2-5; abundance: few; d_gene: -; CDR3nt: TGTGCCAGCAGCCAAGATCAGGGACTGGCTCGAGAGACCCAGTACTTC; CDR3aa: CASSQDQGLARETQYF
v_gene: TRBV10-3; j_gene: TRBJ2-7; abundance: -; d_gene: TRBD2; CDR3nt: TGTGCCATCAGTGAGTCGCCACTAGCGGGGATGACCTACGAGCAGTACTTC; CDR3aa: CAISESPLAGMTYEQYF
v_gene: TRBV13; j_gene: TRBJ1-1; abundance: -; d_gene: -; CDR3nt: TGTGCCAGCAGCGACGGGCGCAGGGGCACTGAAGCTTTCTTT; CDR3aa: CASSDGRRGTEAFF
v_gene: TRBV9; j_gene: TRBJ1-1; abundance: -; d_gene: -; CDR3nt: TGTGCCAGCAGCGTAATCTCTGGACAAAACACTGAAGCTTTCTTT; CDR3aa: CASSVISGQNTEAFF
v_gene: TRBV4-2; j_gene: TRBJ2-5; abundance: -; d_gene: TRBD1; CDR3nt: TGTGCCAGCAGCCAAGCGGACAGGGGGACCAAGACCCAGTACTTC; CDR3aa: CASSQADRGTKTQYF
v_gene: TRBV4-2; j_gene: TRBJ2-1; abundance: -; d_gene: TRBD2; CDR3nt: TGTGCCAGCAGCCTCAGCCTAGCGGGTAGATACAATGAGCAGTTCTTC; CDR3aa: CASSLSLAGRYNEQFF
v_gene: TRBV15; j_gene: TRBJ2-1; abundance: -; d_gene: -; CDR3nt: TGTGCCACCAGCAGGGTTTTACTTTTCCGGCAACCCAGTGAGCAGTTCTTC; CDR3aa: CATSRVLLFRQPSEQFF
v_gene: TRBV28; j_gene: TRBJ1-4; abundance: many; d_gene: -; CDR3nt: TGTGCCAGCAGCCTTGGCGGGGGGTTCGAAAAACTGTTTTTT; CDR3aa: CASSLGGGFEKLFF
v_gene: TRBV2; j_gene: TRBJ1-1; abundance: -; d_gene: TRBD1; CDR3nt: TGTGCCAGCAGGGGACAGGGGTTAAGTAACACTGAAGCTTTCTTT; CDR3aa: CASRGQGLSNTEAFF
v_gene: TRBV4-1; j_gene: TRBJ2-2; abundance: -; d_gene: -; CDR3nt: TGCGCCAGCAGCCAAGATGGGGCGTCCGGGGGCACCGGGGAGCTGTTTTTT; CDR3aa: CASSQDGASGGTGELFF
v_gene: TRBV19; j_gene: TRBJ2-1; abundance: few; d_gene: -; CDR3nt: TGTGCCAGTAGTATTGGGCAGGGGGGGCCCAATGAGCAGTTCTTC; CDR3aa: CASSIGQGGPNEQFF